Below, 19 T cell receptor beta chains from the same sample are listed, as sequenced in a study of regulatory T cells in long-lasting Graves disease. Time point noted: persistent/refractory GD, antithyroid drugs over 5 years with positive TRAb. With RNA extracted from PBMCs as input, the TCR library was made. Construction of the TCR beta libraries employed iRepertoire HTBI primers in conjunction with Arm-PCR of CDR3 regions. TCRdb re-called the multiplex PCR reads through MiXCR, storing one row per CDR3 protein. The sample consists of 400,000 to 500,000 distinct CDR3 sequences, about 22% of them appearing once. The sample here was peripheral blood mononuclear cells (PBMCs), taken when the disease was refractory, from a patient treated with antithyroid drugs. The source of these receptors is a female donor with Graves disease.

Only a few counts were recorded for this clonotype. The chain joins TRBV28 to TRBJ2-4; TRBD2 is a possible D gene (5 bases). The ends were cut back, 3 bases at V and 1 base at J, with 10 bases in the middle. Germline V lookup: CDR1 MDHEN, CDR2 SYDVKM. CDR3 length equals 15 residues. CDR3 bases: TGTGCCAGCAGTTTCGAGGGCGTGGCCAAAAACATTCAGTACTTC. This encodes CASSFEGVAKNIQYF.

This clonotype was seen ten or more times. The rearrangement links TRBV6-2 or TRBV6-3 to TRBJ2-2; a weak D match, TRBD2 (5 bases). The V end was cut by 2 bases, the J end by 4 bases, with 11 bases between. Germline values: CDR1 MNHEY, CDR2 SVGEGT. The CDR3 has 15 amino acids. The CDR3 DNA reads TGTGCCAGCAGTTACGTCCTCCGGGGCACCGGGGAGCTGTTTTTT. Protein product: CASSYVLRGTGELFF.

This clonotype showed up just a few times. The chain is built from TRBV11-2 and TRBJ2-1; D uncertain. The CDR3 covers 17 residues. CDR1 and CDR2 from the germline V gene are SGHAT and FQNNGV. V was shortened by 6 bases and J by 8 bases, with 26 bases between the two germline ends. The CDR3 nucleotides read TGTGCCAGCAGTCTTTTCCCTTTGACCCGCCCCACGGATGAGCAGTTCTTC. It specifies CASSLFPLTRPTDEQFF.

The CDR3 nucleotides are TGCAGCGTTGATGTGTGGGGGAGCACAGATACGCAGTATTTT. It codes for CSVDVWGSTDTQYF. The J gene is TRBJ2-3, the V gene TRBV29-1; tentatively, D is TRBD1 or TRBD2 (5 bases each). The CDR3 sequence is 14 residues long. Trimming left V 3 bases short and J 0 bases short, with 10 bases between. Germline V CDR1 and CDR2: SQVTM, ANQGSEA.

The chain couples TRBV12-3 or TRBV12-4 to TRBJ2-1; TRBD2 matches 8 bases. The CDR3 length is 14 residues. V was pared by 8 bases and J by 2 bases, with 5 bases of the junction left unmatched. CDR3 DNA: TGTGCCAGCGCTGCAGCGGGAGCCTACAATGAGCAGTTCTTC. This translates into CASAAAGAYNEQFF.

This clonotype has more than one count but fewer than ten. The chain links TRBV4-1 to TRBJ2-5; 11 bases map to TRBD1. With V trimmed by 1 base and J by 5 bases, 3 bases remained unmatched. From germline, CDR1 is MGHRA and CDR2 YSYEKL. The CDR3 length is 15 residues. The CDR3 here is CASSQAGQGAETQYF. The CDR3 nucleotides are TGCGCCAGCAGCCAAGCTGGACAGGGGGCCGAGACCCAGTACTTC.

With regard to this clonotype: This may arise from a read error, as a much more abundant clone is one base away. The V gene is TRBV7-6, the J gene TRBJ2-5; 7 bases align to TRBD2. This CDR3 has 15 amino acids. The ends lost 2 bases at V and 1 base at J; junction bases unmatched: 4. Germline-derived CDR1 and CDR2 are SGHVS and FNYEAQ. CDR3 region: CASSLWASGQETQYF. CDR3 coding DNA: TGTGCCAGCAGCTTATGGGCTAGCGGCCAAGAGACCCAGTACTTC.

With respect to this clonotype: At one of its ends the junction is not consistent with the germline gene, which may arise from a read error. The chain combines TRBV11-1 with TRBJ2-5; tentative D call: TRBD1 (6 bases). CDR1 and CDR2 from the germline V gene are SGHAT and FQDESV (reference sequence). CDR3 size: 15 residues. CDR3 coding DNA: TGTGCCGGCAGTTACCAAGGACAGACCCAAGAGACCCAGCACTTC. Translated: CAGSYQGQTQETQHF.

The V call is TRBV11-2, the J call TRBJ2-1; 11 positions match TRBD2. Trimming at V came to 6 bases and at J to 8 bases, leaving 9 bases not matched to a gene. CDR3 size: 15 residues. CDR1 is SGHAT, CDR2 FQNNGV, per germline. The CDR3 region is CASRKGLADGYEQFF. CDR3 sequence (DNA): TGTGCCAGCAGGAAGGGACTAGCGGACGGGTATGAGCAGTTCTTC.

This clonotype came up many times. The genes are TRBV28 and TRBJ1-2; D gene unclear. Trimming took 5 bases from V and 4 from J, leaving 14 bases between them. The CDR3 covers 14 residues. Germline V gene data show CDR1 as MDHEN and CDR2 as SYDVKM. The CDR3 nucleotides read TGTGCCAGCAGTCTTGACAAGGTGGTCTATGGCTACACCTTC. Translated, it gives CASSLDKVVYGYTF.

The chain has TRBV13 and TRBJ2-5; 7 positions agree with TRBD2. Germline V gene data show CDR1 as PRHDT and CDR2 as FYEKMQ (reference sequence). The trim removed 3 bases at V and 3 bases at J, leaving 4 bases unmatched. The length of the CDR3 is 14 residues. The CDR3 sequence: CASSFRLAKETQYF. CDR3 DNA: TGTGCCAGCAGCTTTCGACTAGCCAAAGAGACCCAGTACTTC.

In this sample, this clonotype turned up many times. The rearrangement links TRBV2 to TRBJ2-5; either TRBD1 or TRBD2 may supply D (6 bases each). The CDR3 extends over 14 amino acids. The germline CDR1 and CDR2 sequences are SNHLY and FYNNEI. V lost 4 bases and J 4 bases, leaving 13 bases between the germline ends. The CDR3 loop is CASSVGRGGETQYF. The CDR3, as DNA: TGTGCCAGCAGTGTGGGCAGGGGAGGAGAGACCCAGTACTTC.

As DNA, the CDR3 is TGTGCCAGCAGCCAACGGTTCCCCGGACGGGAGGCGGGGTACGAGCAGTACTTC. Its translation: CASSQRFPGREAGYEQYF. The chain couples TRBV14 to TRBJ2-7, with 7 bases lining up with TRBD2. This CDR3 spans 18 amino acids. J gave up 4 bases and V 2 bases, and 17 bases lay outside the gene matches. Germline loops: CDR1 SGHDN, CDR2 FVKESK.

This clonotype was picked up many times. This chain joins TRBV28 and TRBJ2-7; 10 bases match TRBD1. The CDR3 is made up of 15 amino acids. Per germline, CDR1 MDHEN and CDR2 SYDVKM. V was clipped by 3 bases and J by 3 bases; unmatched bases: 5. The CDR3 bases are TGTGCCAGCAGTTTCTCGGGACAGGGGATCTACGAGCAGTACTTC. Protein sequence: CASSFSGQGIYEQYF.

This clonotype occurred many times. CDR3 amino acids: CASSLRQTGPNEKLFF. The CDR3 region has the DNA TGTGCCAGCAGTTTAAGGCAAACAGGTCCTAATGAAAAACTGTTTTTT. The gene calls are TRBV28 and TRBJ1-4; D may be TRBD1 (5 bases). V was cut by 2 bases and J by 3 bases, with 13 bases left in between. Per germline, CDR1 MDHEN and CDR2 SYDVKM. The CDR3 extends over 16 amino acids.

CDR3: CATSKRTVNTGELFF. The CDR3 DNA sequence: TGTGCCACCAGTAAGAGGACAGTGAACACCGGGGAGCTGTTTTTT. This chain joins TRBV24-1 and TRBJ2-2, with D perhaps TRBD1 (6 bases). V lost 6 bases and J 1 base, leaving 11 bases between the germline ends. This CDR3 has 15 amino acids. Germline CDR1 and CDR2: KGHDR and SFDVKD.

The chain uses TRBV12-3 or TRBV12-4 and TRBJ1-1; no firm D call. The CDR3 covers 13 residues. V was trimmed by 6 bases and J by 3 bases, leaving 11 bases between them. CDR3 region: CASSRLGYTEAFF. The DNA for the CDR3 is TGTGCCAGCAGCCGCTTAGGATACACTGAAGCTTTCTTT.

This clonotype has a count of ten or more. J is TRBJ1-3 and V is TRBV2, with 11 bases identical to TRBD1. V gave up 3 bases and J gave up 1 base; unmatched junction bases: 5. Germline CDR1 and CDR2: SNHLY and FYNNEI. This CDR3 has 17 residues. CDR3 protein: CASSDTGTGGSGNTIYF. DNA of the CDR3: TGTGCCAGCAGTGACACCGGGACAGGGGGATCTGGAAACACCATATATTTT. Full variable domain (missing parts from reference TRBV2 and TRBJ1-3): EPEVTQTPSHQVTQMGQEVILRCVPISNHLYFYWYRQILGQKVEFLVSFYNNEISEKSEIFDDQFSVERPDGSNFTLKIRSTKLEDSAMYFCASSDTGTGGSGNTIYFGEGSWLTVV.

Concerning this clonotype itself: Since a much larger clone is just one base distant, this may be a read error. The chain uses TRBV6-2 or TRBV6-3 and TRBJ1-2; the D gene is possibly TRBD1 (5 bases). The CDR3 covers 13 residues. Germline values: CDR1 MNHEY, CDR2 SVGEGT. The CDR3 loop reads CASSYGHLYGCTF. Here the CDR3 DNA reads TGTGCCAGCAGTTATGGACACCTCTATGGCTGCACCTTC.